Below, 17 T cell receptor beta chains from the same sample are listed, as sequenced in a study of identical twins. TCRdb passed the 5' RACE reads through MiXCR, listing each CDR3 protein once. The data hold a few hundred thousand distinct CDR3 sequences, with around an eighth observed a single time. The data also belong to a second study, concerning yellow fever vaccine responses in identical twins.

The specimen sequenced was CD8+ T cells sorted from blood. These receptors were collected from a woman aged 18 to 35 in good health.

In this sample, this clonotype turned up a few times. This chain uses TRBV12-3 or TRBV12-4 with TRBJ2-2; TRBD2 agrees at 9 bases. This CDR3 has 15 amino acids. V shed 5 bases, J shed 4 bases, and the junction held 5 bases outside the gene matches. CDR3: CASSISGSATGELFF. DNA of the CDR3: TGTGCCAGCAGTATTAGCGGGAGCGCCACCGGGGAGCTGTTTTTT.

The chain has TRBV9 and TRBJ2-3; perhaps TRBD2 as D (5 bases). Germline V gene lookup returns CDR1 SGDLS and CDR2 YYNGEE. The CDR3 runs to 16 residues. Trimming pared 4 bases from V and 2 bases from J, leaving 17 bases between. For the CDR3, the DNA is TGTGCCAGCAGCTCCGGAGGCCGGGTGTTCACAGATACGCAGTATTTT. Amino acids: CASSSGGRVFTDTQYF.

The rearrangement links TRBV24-1 to TRBJ2-1; D unresolved. V dropped 3 bases and J dropped 4 bases, with 6 bases sitting between them. The CDR3 has 13 amino acids. The germline gives CDR1 KGHDR, CDR2 SFDVKD. CDR3 bases: TGTGCCACCAGTGATCGCCAGTACAATGAGCAGTTCTTC. It translates to CATSDRQYNEQFF.

This rearrangement joins TRBV20-1 to TRBJ1-2, with 8 bases aligning to TRBD1. Trimming took 1 base from V and 3 from J; bases not matched to a gene: 7. This CDR3 comprises 15 residues. Germline V gives CDR1 DFQATT, CDR2 SNEGSKA (reference sequence). The CDR3 reads CSARGRQGRDYGYTF. CDR3 nucleotides: TGCAGTGCTAGAGGGCGACAGGGGAGGGACTATGGCTACACCTTC.

This clonotype appeared a few times. The J gene is TRBJ2-3, the V gene TRBV24-1; tentative D call: TRBD1 (9 bases). The CDR3 sequence is 17 residues long. Germline assignment: CDR1 KGHDR and CDR2 SFDVKD. V was cut by 7 bases and J by 2 bases, with 21 bases left in between. This CDR3 is CATSPGGTGRDTDTQYF. As DNA, the CDR3 is TGTGCCACCAGCCCGGGAGGGACAGGGAGGGACACAGATACGCAGTATTTT.

This rearrangement joins TRBV5-6 to TRBJ2-6, with no clear D. With 0 bases removed from V and 2 bases from J, the gap between germline ends came to 9 bases. CDR3 length equals 16 residues. From germline, CDR1 is SGHDT and CDR2 YYEEEE. CDR3 region: CASSLDWGPGANVLTF. DNA of the CDR3: TGTGCCAGCAGCTTGGACTGGGGTCCTGGGGCCAACGTCCTGACTTTC.

The V call is TRBV2, the J call TRBJ2-4; 9 bases map to TRBD2. V lost 11 bases to trimming and J lost 0 bases; unmatched junction nucleotides: 8. The CDR3 totals 15 residues. CDR1 and CDR2 from the germline V gene are SNHLY and FYNNEI. CDR3 sequence reads: CAALLAGVAKNIQYF. CDR3 DNA sequence: TGTGCCGCCCTGTTAGCGGGAGTAGCCAAAAACATTCAGTACTTC.

V usage is TRBV12-3 or TRBV12-4 and J usage is TRBJ1-6; no clear D gene. V lost 3 bases and J 6 bases, leaving 9 bases between the germline ends. The CDR3 runs 14 residues. The CDR3 sequence is CASSFSGPNSPLHF. In DNA form, the CDR3 reads TGTGCCAGCAGTTTTTCCGGTCCTAATTCACCCCTCCACTTT.

The chain couples TRBV29-1 to TRBJ1-1, with 9 bases identical to TRBD1. This CDR3 comprises 13 residues. Unmatched junction bases numbered 7, after V lost 6 bases and J lost 5 bases. Per the germline V gene, CDR1 is SQVTM and CDR2 is ANQGSEA. In nucleotides, the CDR3 is TGCAGCGTCCCGGGACAGGGTGGGACTGAAGCTTTCTTT. Translation gives CSVPGQGGTEAFF.

The sample holds a few counts of this clonotype. The CDR3 DNA follows: TGTGCCACCAGCAGAGATAGGGGGGCTAGCGGGCATTACAATGAGCAGTTCTTC. Translation gives CATSRDRGASGHYNEQFF. V is TRBV15 and J is TRBJ2-1; 8 bases align to TRBD2. V was pared by 0 bases and J by 4 bases, with 11 bases of the junction left unmatched. The CDR3 consists of 18 residues. CDR1 and CDR2 from the germline V gene are LNHNV and YYDKDF (reference sequence).

In its sample, this clonotype was seen a few times. This chain links TRBV7-6 with TRBJ2-7, with 9 bases fitting TRBD2. The CDR3 spans 16 residues. V dropped 5 bases and J dropped 2; count of bases not matched to a gene: 10. Germline values: CDR1 SGHVS, CDR2 FNYEAQ. The CDR3 is CASSQVAGVRAYEQYF. The CDR3 bases are TGTGCCAGCAGCCAGGTAGCGGGAGTAAGGGCCTACGAGCAGTACTTC.

The gene calls are TRBV3-1 and TRBJ2-7; 9 nucleotides align to TRBD1. This CDR3 is built from 18 residues. V shed 1 base and J 4 bases; nucleotides not matched to a gene: 14. CDR1 LGHDT and CDR2 YNNKEL come from the germline V gene (reference sequence). The CDR3 sequence is CASSQAERVGQGIYEQYF. DNA of the CDR3: TGTGCCAGCAGCCAAGCTGAGCGCGTGGGACAGGGTATTTACGAGCAGTACTTC.

This clonotype was counted a few times. The rearrangement uses TRBV7-2 and TRBJ2-5; 7 bases align to TRBD2. The V gene end was trimmed by 4 bases and the J gene end by 0 bases; junction bases not matched to a gene: 5. The V gene's germline CDR1 is SGHTA and CDR2 FQGNSA. The CDR3 spans 15 residues. In nucleotides, the CDR3 is TGTGCCAGCAGCTACCTAGCGGAGTACCAAGAGACCCAGTACTTC. Residues: CASSYLAEYQETQYF.

The chain employs TRBV27 and TRBJ2-2, with TRBD2 matching over 11 bases. The CDR3 runs 16 residues. With 5 bases clipped from V and 6 bases from J, the junction kept 8 bases outside the gene matches. Germline lookup yields CDR1 MNHEY and CDR2 SMNVEV (reference sequence). The CDR3 sequence: CASSQYSGRAPGELFF. The DNA for the CDR3 is TGTGCCAGCAGTCAATATAGCGGGAGGGCCCCCGGGGAGCTGTTTTTT.

Ten or more counts support this clonotype. The V call is TRBV29-1, the J call TRBJ2-1; 12 positions agree with TRBD2. The junction had 9 bases not matched to a gene; V was cut back by 6 bases and J by 6 bases. CDR3 length: 15 amino acids. The germline V gene has CDR1 SQVTM and CDR2 ANQGSEA. This CDR3 is CSVLAGGLMGNEQFF. The CDR3 DNA follows: TGCAGCGTGCTAGCGGGAGGGCTCATGGGCAATGAGCAGTTCTTC.

The J gene is TRBJ2-1, the V gene TRBV2, with 10 bases fitting TRBD2. This CDR3 comprises 14 residues. CDR1 is SNHLY and CDR2 is FYNNEI in the germline V gene. V lost 7 bases and J lost 2; bases outside the gene matches: 2. This CDR3 reads CASTSGSTYNEQFF. As DNA, the CDR3 is TGTGCCAGCACTAGCGGGAGTACCTACAATGAGCAGTTCTTC.

The chain uses TRBV28 and TRBJ1-5; no firm D call. The CDR3 extends over 12 amino acids. Germline loops: CDR1 MDHEN, CDR2 SYDVKM. V lost 4 bases, J lost 6 bases, and 7 bases lay in between. The CDR3 DNA is TGTGCCAGCAGTTGGGAGGGTCAGCCCCAGCATTTT. Translated: CASSWEGQPQHF.